The 10 T cell receptor beta chains listed next were all sequenced from one sample in a study of shared clonotypes between healthy human individuals. Assay: immunoSEQ multiplex PCR; the TCRdb copy retains only in-frame clones and omits some. The sample lists under 2,500,000 clones, approximately 94% occurring once. Source material: naive CD4+ T cells sorted from blood. Subset reported: CD45RA+ positively selected. These TCRs come from a man between 18 and 29 years old in good health.

V gene TRBV30 combines with J gene TRBJ1-2; D is unclear. In germline, CDR1 is GTSNPN, CDR2 SVGIG (reference sequence). V lost 7 bases, J lost 1 base, and 10 bases lay in between. CDR3 length: 12 residues. This CDR3 is CASWHYNYGYTF. Here the CDR3 DNA reads TGTGCCTCGTGGCATTATAACTATGGCTACACCTTC.

V is TRBV6-1 and J is TRBJ2-7, with a possible D match to TRBD2 (5 bases). CDR1 MNHNS and CDR2 SASEGT come from the germline V gene. Trimming pared 8 bases from V and 3 bases from J, leaving 11 bases between. This CDR3 comprises 12 residues. CDR3 bases: TGTGCCAGCGCTTTCGGGATCTACGAGCAGTACTTC. This sequence encodes CASAFGIYEQYF.

The chain couples TRBV2 to TRBJ2-7; 14 bases agree with TRBD2. Germline lookup yields CDR1 SNHLY and CDR2 FYNNEI. The CDR3 loop spans 14 amino acids. V shed 6 bases, J shed 7 bases, and the junction held 5 bases outside the gene matches. CDR3 DNA sequence: TGTGCCAGCAGCAGACTAGCGGGAGGGGGGGAGCAGTACTTC. It encodes CASSRLAGGGEQYF.

The CDR3 DNA is TGTGCCAGCTCACCGGTACAGGGCTACGAGCAGTACTTC. Encoded protein: CASSPVQGYEQYF. This chain uses TRBV18 with TRBJ2-7, with D possibly being TRBD1 (6 bases). V lost 3 bases to trimming and J lost 3 bases, with 9 bases between them. Germline V gene lookup returns CDR1 KGHSH and CDR2 LQKENI. CDR3 length: 13 residues.

This clone was detected only once. The V call is TRBV9, the J call TRBJ2-2; TRBD1 aligns across 10 bases. The CDR3 is made up of 19 amino acids. CDR1 SGDLS and CDR2 YYNGEE come from the germline V gene. Trimming removed 4 bases from V and 1 base from J; junction bases left unmatched: 13. The DNA of the CDR3 is TGTGCCAGCAGCCTGGCTTTCGGACAGGGGGTGAAGAACACCGGGGAGCTGTTTTTT. It is translated as CASSLAFGQGVKNTGELFF.

The gene calls are TRBV5-1 and TRBJ1-3; D gene ambiguous. Germline CDR1 reads SGHRS; CDR2 reads YFSETQ. The CDR3 sequence is 14 residues long. The V end lost 1 base, the J end lost 2 bases, and 7 bases lay between the germline ends. The CDR3 loop is CASSLTTPGNTIYF. DNA of the CDR3: TGCGCCAGCAGCTTGACGACGCCTGGAAACACCATATATTTT.

Details on this clone: At one end the junction does not follow the germline gene, possibly because of a read error. The chain is built from TRBV10-3 and TRBJ2-7; a weak D match, TRBD1 (6 bases). The CDR3 extends over 14 amino acids. Germline V gives CDR1 ENHRY, CDR2 SYGVKD. The CDR3 reads CTISDSGTTYEQYF. CDR3 nucleotides: TGTACCATCAGTGATTCCGGGACAACCTACGAGCAGTACTTC.

The rearrangement links TRBV5-1 to TRBJ2-1; 9 bases agree with TRBD1. Looked up from germline, CDR1 is SGHRS and CDR2 is YFSETQ. J gave up 7 bases and V 0 bases, and 8 bases lay outside the gene matches. This CDR3 region has 16 residues. The CDR3 DNA sequence: TGCGCCAGCAGCTTGGGCGGGACAGGGATTGAGAATGAGCAGTTCTTC. This gives the protein CASSLGGTGIENEQFF. Looking up the rest from reference TRBV5-1 and TRBJ2-1 gives the full variable domain: KAGVTQTPRYLIKTRGQQVTLSCSPISGHRSVSWYQQTPGQGLQFLFEYFSETQRNKGNFPGRFSGRQFSNSRSEMNVSTLELGDSALYLCASSLGGTGIENEQFFGPGTRLTVL.

With respect to this clone: Other nucleotide sequences in the sample specify the same CDR3. The chain has TRBV10-1 and TRBJ2-2; D is ambiguous. This CDR3 region has 14 residues. The germline V and J ends were trimmed by 3 bases and 5 bases, with 10 bases remaining between them. Looked up from germline, CDR1 is WNHNN and CDR2 is SYGVQD (reference sequence). This CDR3 reads CASSDPGRTGELFF. CDR3 sequence (DNA): TGCGCCAGCAGTGATCCAGGCCGAACCGGGGAGCTGTTTTTT.

The gene calls are TRBV20-1 and TRBJ2-7; D may be TRBD1 (5 bases). Trimming left V 5 bases short and J 9 bases short, with 14 bases between. The CDR3 length is 11 residues. CDR1 and CDR2 from the germline V gene are DFQATT and SNEGSKA (reference sequence). The CDR3 spells CSADGQDGQYF. Written as DNA, the CDR3 is TGCAGTGCTGACGGACAAGATGGGCAGTACTTC.